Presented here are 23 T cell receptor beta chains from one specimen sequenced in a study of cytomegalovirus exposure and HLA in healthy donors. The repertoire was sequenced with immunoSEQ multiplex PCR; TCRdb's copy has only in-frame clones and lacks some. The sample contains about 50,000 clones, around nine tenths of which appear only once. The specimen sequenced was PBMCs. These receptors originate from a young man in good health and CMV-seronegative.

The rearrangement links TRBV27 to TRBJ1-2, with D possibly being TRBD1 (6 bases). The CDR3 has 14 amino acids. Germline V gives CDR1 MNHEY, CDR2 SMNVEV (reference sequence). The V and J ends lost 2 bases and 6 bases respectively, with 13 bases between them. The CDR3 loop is CASSLRQGIDGYTF. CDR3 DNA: TGTGCCAGCAGTTTACGCCAGGGGATAGATGGCTACACCTTC.

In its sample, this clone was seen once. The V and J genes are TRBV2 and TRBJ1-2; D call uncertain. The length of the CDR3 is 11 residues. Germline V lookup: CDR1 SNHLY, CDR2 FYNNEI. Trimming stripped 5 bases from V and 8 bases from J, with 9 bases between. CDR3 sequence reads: CASSFLGGYTF. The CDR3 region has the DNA TGTGCCAGCAGTTTTCTCGGGGGCTACACCTTC.

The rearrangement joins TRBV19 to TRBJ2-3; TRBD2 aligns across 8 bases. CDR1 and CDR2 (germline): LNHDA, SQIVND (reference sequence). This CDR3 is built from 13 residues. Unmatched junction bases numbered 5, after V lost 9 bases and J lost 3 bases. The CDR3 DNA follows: TGTGCCAGCCGGGAGGGCAAGACAGATACGCAGTATTTT. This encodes CASREGKTDTQYF.

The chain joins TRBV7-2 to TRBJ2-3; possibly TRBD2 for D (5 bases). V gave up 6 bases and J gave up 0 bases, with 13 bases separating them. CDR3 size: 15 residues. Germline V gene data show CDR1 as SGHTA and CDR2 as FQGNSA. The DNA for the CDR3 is TGTGCCAGCAGACGGGATAGACCTAGCACAGATACGCAGTATTTT. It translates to CASRRDRPSTDTQYF.

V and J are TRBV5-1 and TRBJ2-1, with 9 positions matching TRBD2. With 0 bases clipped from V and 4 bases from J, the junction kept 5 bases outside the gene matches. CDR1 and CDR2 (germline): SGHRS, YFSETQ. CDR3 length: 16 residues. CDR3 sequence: CASSLEWLAGYNEQFF. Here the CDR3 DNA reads TGCGCCAGCAGCTTGGAGTGGCTAGCGGGGTACAATGAGCAGTTCTTC. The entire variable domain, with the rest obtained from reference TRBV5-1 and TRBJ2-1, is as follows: KAGVTQTPRYLIKTRGQQVTLSCSPISGHRSVSWYQQTPGQGLQFLFEYFSETQRNKGNFPGRFSGRQFSNSRSEMNVSTLELGDSALYLCASSLEWLAGYNEQFFGPGTRLTVL.

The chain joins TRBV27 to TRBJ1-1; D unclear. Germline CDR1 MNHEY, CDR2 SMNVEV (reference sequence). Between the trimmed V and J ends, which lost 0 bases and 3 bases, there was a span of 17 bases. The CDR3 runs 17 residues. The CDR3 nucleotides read TGTGCCAGCAGTTTATCACGGGGAGCAGCTAGGTACACTGAAGCTTTCTTT. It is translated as CASSLSRGAARYTEAFF.

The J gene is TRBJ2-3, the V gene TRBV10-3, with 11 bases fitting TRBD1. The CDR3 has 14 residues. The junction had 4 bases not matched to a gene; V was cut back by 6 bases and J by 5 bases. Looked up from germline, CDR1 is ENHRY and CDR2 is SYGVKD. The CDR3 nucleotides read TGTGCCATCAGGGACAGGGGGCTGGGAGATACGCAGTATTTT. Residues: CAIRDRGLGDTQYF.

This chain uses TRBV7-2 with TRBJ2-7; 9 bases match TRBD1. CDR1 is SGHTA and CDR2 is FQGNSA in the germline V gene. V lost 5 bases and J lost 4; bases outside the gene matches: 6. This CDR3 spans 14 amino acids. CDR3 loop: CASSVDRGVYEQYF. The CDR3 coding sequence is TGTGCCAGCAGCGTAGACAGGGGGGTATACGAGCAGTACTTC.

The CDR3 here is CASRGDSPTQYF. The CDR3 nucleotides read TGTGCCAGCAGAGGCGACAGCCCGACCCAGTACTTC. The chain recombines TRBV2 with TRBJ2-5; tentatively, D is TRBD1 (5 bases). This CDR3 has 12 residues. CDR1 SNHLY and CDR2 FYNNEI come from the germline V gene. Trimming stripped 6 bases from V and 7 bases from J, with 12 bases between.

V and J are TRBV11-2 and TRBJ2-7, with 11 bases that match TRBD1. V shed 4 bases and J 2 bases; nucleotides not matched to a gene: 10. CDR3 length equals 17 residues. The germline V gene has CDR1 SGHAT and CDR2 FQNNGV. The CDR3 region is CASSSGQGGLHPYEQYF. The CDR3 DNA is TGTGCCAGCAGCTCGGGACAGGGGGGGCTACACCCCTACGAGCAGTACTTC.

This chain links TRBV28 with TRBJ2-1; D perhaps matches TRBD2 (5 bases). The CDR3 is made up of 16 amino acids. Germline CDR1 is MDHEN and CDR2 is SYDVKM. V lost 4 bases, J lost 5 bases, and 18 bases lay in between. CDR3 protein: CASSSLDGLAHNEQFF. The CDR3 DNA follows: TGTGCCAGCAGTTCCCTGGACGGACTGGCACACAATGAGCAGTTCTTC.

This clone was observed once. The CDR3 DNA is TGTGCCAGCAGTTACCGCCTAGCTGGAATCACAGATACGCAGTATTTT. It translates to CASSYRLAGITDTQYF. This chain joins TRBV6-6 and TRBJ2-3; D may be TRBD2 (5 bases). Germline V gives CDR1 MNHNY, CDR2 SVGAGI (reference sequence). The length of the CDR3 is 16 residues. The V gene lost 2 bases and the J gene lost 2 bases, with 14 bases spanning the gap.

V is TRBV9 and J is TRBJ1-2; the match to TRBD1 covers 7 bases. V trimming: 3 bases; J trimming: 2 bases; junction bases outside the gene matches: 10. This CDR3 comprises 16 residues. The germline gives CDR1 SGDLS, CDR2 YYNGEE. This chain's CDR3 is CASSETRTGANYGYTF. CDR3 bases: TGTGCCAGCAGCGAGACACGGACAGGAGCGAACTATGGCTACACCTTC.

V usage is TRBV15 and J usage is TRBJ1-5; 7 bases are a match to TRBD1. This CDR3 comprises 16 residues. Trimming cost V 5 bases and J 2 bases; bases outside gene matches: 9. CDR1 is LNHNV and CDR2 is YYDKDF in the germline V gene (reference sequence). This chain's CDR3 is CATSLYATGGNQPQHF. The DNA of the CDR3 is TGTGCCACCAGCCTTTATGCTACAGGGGGCAATCAGCCCCAGCATTTT.

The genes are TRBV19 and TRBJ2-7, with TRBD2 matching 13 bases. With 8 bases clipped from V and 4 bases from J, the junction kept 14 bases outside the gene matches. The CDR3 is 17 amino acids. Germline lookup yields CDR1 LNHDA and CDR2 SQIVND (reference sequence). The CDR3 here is CASSTGTPGLAGYEQYF. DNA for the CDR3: TGTGCCAGTTCAACCGGAACTCCGGGACTAGCGGGATACGAGCAGTACTTC. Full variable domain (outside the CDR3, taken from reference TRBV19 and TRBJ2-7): DGGITQSPKYLFRKEGQNVTLSCEQNLNHDAMYWYRQDPGQGLRLIYYSQIVNDFQKGDIAEGYSVSREKKESFPLTVTSAQKNPTAFYLCASSTGTPGLAGYEQYFGPGTRLTVT.

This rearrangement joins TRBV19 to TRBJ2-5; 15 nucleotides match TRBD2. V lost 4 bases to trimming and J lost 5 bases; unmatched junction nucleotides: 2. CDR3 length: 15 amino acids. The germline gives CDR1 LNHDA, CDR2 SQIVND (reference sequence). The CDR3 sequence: CASSTGTSGRETQYF. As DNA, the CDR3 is TGTGCCAGTAGTACCGGGACTAGCGGGAGGGAGACCCAGTACTTC. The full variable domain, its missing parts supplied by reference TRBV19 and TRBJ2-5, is DGGITQSPKYLFRKEGQNVTLSCEQNLNHDAMYWYRQDPGQGLRLIYYSQIVNDFQKGDIAEGYSVSREKKESFPLTVTSAQKNPTAFYLCASSTGTSGRETQYFGPGTRLLVL.

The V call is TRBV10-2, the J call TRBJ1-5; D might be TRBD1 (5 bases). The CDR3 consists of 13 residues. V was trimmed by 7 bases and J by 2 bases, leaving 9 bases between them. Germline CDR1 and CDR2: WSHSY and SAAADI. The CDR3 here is CASKVRGNQPQHF. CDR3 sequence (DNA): TGCGCCAGCAAAGTCAGGGGCAATCAGCCCCAGCATTTT.

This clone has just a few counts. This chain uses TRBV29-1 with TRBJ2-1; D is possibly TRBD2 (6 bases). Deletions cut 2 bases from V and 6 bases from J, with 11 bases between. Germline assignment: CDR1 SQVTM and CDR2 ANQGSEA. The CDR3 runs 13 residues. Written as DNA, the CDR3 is TGCAGCGTTGAATCGCCTAGCGTCAATGAGCAGTTCTTC. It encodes CSVESPSVNEQFF.

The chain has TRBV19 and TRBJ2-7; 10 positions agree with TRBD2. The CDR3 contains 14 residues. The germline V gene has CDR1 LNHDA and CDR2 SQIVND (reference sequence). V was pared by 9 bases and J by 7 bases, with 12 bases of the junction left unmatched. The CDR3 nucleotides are TGTGCCAGCTCCCCCCTAGCGGGAGCGCGTGAGCAGTACTTC. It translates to CASSPLAGAREQYF.

The CDR3 here is CSALAENPSYNEQFF. CDR3 nucleotide sequence: TGCAGCGCTCTAGCGGAAAACCCCTCCTACAATGAGCAGTTCTTC. V is TRBV29-1 and J is TRBJ2-1, with 7 positions matching TRBD2. Trimming cost V 7 bases and J 0 bases; bases outside gene matches: 9. Germline CDR1 SQVTM, CDR2 ANQGSEA. The CDR3 loop spans 15 amino acids.

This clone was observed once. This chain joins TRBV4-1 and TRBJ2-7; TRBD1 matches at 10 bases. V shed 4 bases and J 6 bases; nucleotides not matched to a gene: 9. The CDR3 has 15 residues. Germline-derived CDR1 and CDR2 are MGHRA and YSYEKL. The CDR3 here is CASSRPGQGTGEQYF. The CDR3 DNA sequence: TGCGCCAGCAGCCGACCGGGACAGGGGACGGGCGAGCAGTACTTC.

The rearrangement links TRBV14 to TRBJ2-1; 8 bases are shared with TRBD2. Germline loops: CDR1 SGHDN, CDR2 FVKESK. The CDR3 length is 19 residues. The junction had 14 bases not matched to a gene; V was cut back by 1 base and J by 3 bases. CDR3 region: CASSQGILTSGRLYNEQFF. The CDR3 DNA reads TGTGCCAGCAGCCAAGGCATTTTAACTAGCGGACGCCTCTACAATGAGCAGTTCTTC. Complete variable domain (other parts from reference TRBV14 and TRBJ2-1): EAGVTQFPSHSVIEKGQTVTLRCDPISGHDNLYWYRRVMGKEIKFLLHFVKESKQDESGMPNNRFLAERTGGTYSTLKVQPAELEDSGVYFCASSQGILTSGRLYNEQFFGPGTRLTVL.

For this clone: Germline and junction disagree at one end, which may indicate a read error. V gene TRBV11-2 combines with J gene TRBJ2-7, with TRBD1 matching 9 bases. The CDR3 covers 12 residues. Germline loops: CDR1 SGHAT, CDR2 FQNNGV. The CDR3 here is CASSPEAGQGDF. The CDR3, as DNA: TGTGCCAGCAGCCCTGAGGCGGGACAGGGAGACTTC.